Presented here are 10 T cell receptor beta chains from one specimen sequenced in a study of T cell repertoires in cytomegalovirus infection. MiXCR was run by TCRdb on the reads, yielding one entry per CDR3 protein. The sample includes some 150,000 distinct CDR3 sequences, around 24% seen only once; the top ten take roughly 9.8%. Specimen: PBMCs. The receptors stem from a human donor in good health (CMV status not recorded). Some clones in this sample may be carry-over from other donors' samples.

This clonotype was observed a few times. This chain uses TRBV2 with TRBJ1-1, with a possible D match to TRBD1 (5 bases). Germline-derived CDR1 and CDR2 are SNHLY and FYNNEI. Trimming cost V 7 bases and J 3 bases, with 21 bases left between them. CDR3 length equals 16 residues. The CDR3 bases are TGTGCCAGCACTCGAAGGAGGGGTCGAATGGACACTGAAGCTTTCTTT. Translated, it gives CASTRRRGRMDTEAFF.

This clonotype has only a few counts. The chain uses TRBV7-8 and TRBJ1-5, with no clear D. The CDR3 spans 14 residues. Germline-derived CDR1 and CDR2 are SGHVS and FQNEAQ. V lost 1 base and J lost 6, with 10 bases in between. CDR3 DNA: TGTGCCAGCAGCTTAGGGGAGGGAATTCAGCCCCAGCATTTT. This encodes CASSLGEGIQPQHF.

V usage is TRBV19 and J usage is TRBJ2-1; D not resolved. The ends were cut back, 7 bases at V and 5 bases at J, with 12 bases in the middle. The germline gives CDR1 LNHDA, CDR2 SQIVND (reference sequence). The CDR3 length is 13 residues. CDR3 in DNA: TGTGCCAGTAAAGAGACACCCAACAATGAGCAGTTCTTC. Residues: CASKETPNNEQFF.

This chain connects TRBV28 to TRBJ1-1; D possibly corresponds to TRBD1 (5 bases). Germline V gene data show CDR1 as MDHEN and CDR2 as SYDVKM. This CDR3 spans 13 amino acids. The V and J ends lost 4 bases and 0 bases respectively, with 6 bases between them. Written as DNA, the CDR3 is TGTGCCAGCAGTTACAGGCTGAACACTGAAGCTTTCTTT. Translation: CASSYRLNTEAFF. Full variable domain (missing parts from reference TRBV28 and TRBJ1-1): DVKVTQSSRYLVKRTGEKVFLECVQDMDHENMFWYRQDPGLGLRLIYFSYDVKMKEKGDIPEGYSVSREKKERFSLILESASTNQTSMYLCASSYRLNTEAFFGQGTRLTVV.

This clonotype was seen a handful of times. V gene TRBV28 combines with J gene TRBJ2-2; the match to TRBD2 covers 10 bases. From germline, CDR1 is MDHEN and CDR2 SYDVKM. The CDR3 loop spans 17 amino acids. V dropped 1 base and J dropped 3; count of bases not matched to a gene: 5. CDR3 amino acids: CASSLFASGSYTGELFF. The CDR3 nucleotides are TGTGCCAGCAGTTTATTCGCTAGCGGGAGCTACACCGGGGAGCTGTTTTTT.

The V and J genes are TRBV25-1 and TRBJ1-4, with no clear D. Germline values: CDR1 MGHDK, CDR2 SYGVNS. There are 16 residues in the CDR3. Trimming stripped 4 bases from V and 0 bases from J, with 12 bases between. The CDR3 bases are TGTGCCAGCAGTGTTAACACAGCTGCAACTAATGAAAAACTGTTTTTT. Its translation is CASSVNTAATNEKLFF.

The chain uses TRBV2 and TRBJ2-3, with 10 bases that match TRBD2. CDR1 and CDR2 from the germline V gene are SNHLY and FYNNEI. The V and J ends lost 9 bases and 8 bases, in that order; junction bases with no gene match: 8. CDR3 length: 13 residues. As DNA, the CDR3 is TGTGCCAGTCTATCCGGGACTAGCGTTACGCAGTATTTT. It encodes CASLSGTSVTQYF.

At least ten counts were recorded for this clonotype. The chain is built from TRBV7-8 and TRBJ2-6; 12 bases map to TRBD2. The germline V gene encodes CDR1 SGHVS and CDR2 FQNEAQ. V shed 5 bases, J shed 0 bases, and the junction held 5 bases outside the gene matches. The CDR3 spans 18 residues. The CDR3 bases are TGTGCCAGCAGCGCCAGACTAGCGGGGGTCTCTGGGGCCAACGTCCTGACTTTC. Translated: CASSARLAGVSGANVLTF.

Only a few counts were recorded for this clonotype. DNA of the CDR3: TGTGCCAGCAGCTTAGGACGTAATGAAAAACTGTTTTTT. Protein sequence: CASSLGRNEKLFF. The gene calls are TRBV7-9 and TRBJ1-4; no reliable D call. V lost 1 base, J lost 4 bases, and 4 bases lay in between. The length of the CDR3 is 13 residues. The germline V gene has CDR1 SEHNR and CDR2 FQNEAQ (reference sequence).

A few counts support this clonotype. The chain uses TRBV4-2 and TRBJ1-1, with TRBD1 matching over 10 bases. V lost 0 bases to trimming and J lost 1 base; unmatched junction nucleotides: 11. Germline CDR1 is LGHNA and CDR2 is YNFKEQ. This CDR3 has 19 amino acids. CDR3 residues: CASSQDLGGQGSRNTEAFF. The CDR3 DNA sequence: TGTGCCAGCAGCCAAGATCTTGGGGGACAGGGGAGCCGGAACACTGAAGCTTTCTTT.